This record concerns one T cell receptor (beta chain) sequence. The authors' processing: Scientists estimated how many nucleated cells there were by amplifying reference gene primers. TCRdb's table, derived via immunoSEQ multiplex PCR, lists solely in-frame clones and lacks some. The V and J calls and clone size are taken from that table; D and trimming were inferred from the DNA. This sample has 150,000 to 200,000 clones, with around nine tenths found just once. The sample originates from a study of blood T cell repertoires in COVID-19. In the study overall: PBMCs, B-cell-depleted T cells, or T cells were the source of the cDNA or gDNA that made up the material.

The CDR3 contains 14 residues. Per the germline V gene, CDR1 is LGHNT and CDR2 is FRNRAP. The V gene lost 0 bases and the J gene lost 8 bases, with 11 bases spanning the gap. The sample was peripheral blood. The TCR originated in a man between 18 and 29 years old with active or convalescent COVID-19. The V call is TRBV12-5, the J call TRBJ2-1; D is perhaps TRBD1 (5 bases). The CDR3 DNA follows: TGTGCTAGTGGTTTGGTAGGTGGGGCCCATGAGCAGTTCTTC. Protein product: CASGLVGGAHEQFF.